A single sample is the source of the 26 T cell receptor beta chains below, sequenced in a study of T cell changes during pregnancy in multiple sclerosis. Some clones are missing from TCRdb's copy, which holds only in-frame ones; the method was immunoSEQ multiplex PCR. The sample includes approximately 89,000 clones, about 95% of them seen just once. The material was peripheral blood, obtained in the third trimester of pregnancy. Receptors were obtained from a female donor with multiple sclerosis, enrolled in a pregnancy study.

The V call is TRBV7-9, the J call TRBJ1-3; weak D call: TRBD1 (5 bases). The germline V gene has CDR1 SEHNR and CDR2 FQNEAQ (reference sequence). V lost 11 bases, J lost 2 bases, and 16 bases lay in between. CDR3 length equals 14 residues. This chain's CDR3 is CASERGVAGNTIYF. CDR3 coding DNA: TGTGCCTCCGAACGGGGGGTAGCTGGAAACACCATATATTTT.

As regards this clone: Its ends do not fully match the called genes, so a read error is possible. The CDR3 DNA reads as TGTGCCAGCACCTTAGACAGGGAGTCGGGTGGCTACACCTTC. This gives the protein CASTLDRESGGYTF. V usage is TRBV7-6 and J usage is TRBJ1-2; 7 nucleotides agree with TRBD1. This CDR3 is built from 14 residues. Germline values: CDR1 SGHVS, CDR2 FNYEAQ.

This sequence joins TRBV15 and TRBJ2-7; 10 bases are a match to TRBD1. In germline, CDR1 is LNHNV, CDR2 YYDKDF (reference sequence). This CDR3 contains 16 residues. The ends lost 5 bases at V and 6 bases at J; junction bases unmatched: 13. In DNA form, the CDR3 reads TGTGCCACCAGCGAACCTTCGACAGGGGGCAAGTCCGAGCAGTACTTC. It codes for CATSEPSTGGKSEQYF.

V usage is TRBV15 and J usage is TRBJ2-5; no clear D. Germline V gene sequence: CDR1 LNHNV, CDR2 YYDKDF (reference sequence). Trimming cost V 1 base and J 3 bases, with 6 bases left between them. This CDR3 is built from 13 residues. CDR3 nucleotides: TGTGCCACCAGCAGAGTGGCCGAAGAGACCCAGTACTTC. Translation: CATSRVAEETQYF.

The J gene is TRBJ1-6, the V gene TRBV5-4; possible D gene TRBD1, 6 bases. Trimming removed 6 bases from V and 0 bases from J, with 16 bases in between. Germline CDR1 SGHNT, CDR2 YYREEE (reference sequence). This CDR3 is 17 amino acids long. DNA of the CDR3: TGTGCCAGCAACAATGGGGGGGGCAGCTCCTATAATTCACCCCTCCACTTT. Its protein product is CASNNGGGSSYNSPLHF.

The genes are TRBV11-2 and TRBJ1-6; tentatively, D is TRBD1 (6 bases). CDR1 is SGHAT and CDR2 is FQNNGV in the germline V gene. Deletions cut 5 bases from V and 0 bases from J, with 20 bases between. The length of the CDR3 is 19 residues. CDR3 loop: CASSTGGADTSSYNSPLHF. For the CDR3, the DNA is TGTGCCAGCAGCACCGGGGGGGCAGATACAAGCTCCTATAATTCACCCCTCCACTTT.

The chain joins TRBV6-5 to TRBJ2-1, with 8 bases lining up with TRBD1. This CDR3 contains 14 residues. CDR1 and CDR2 (germline): MNHEY, SVGAGI. J was trimmed by 8 bases and V by 5 bases; bases with no gene match: 8. The DNA of the CDR3 is TGTGCCAGCAGTCCATCGGACAGGGTCCATGAGCAGTTCTTC. Residues: CASSPSDRVHEQFF.

This rearrangement joins TRBV5-6 to TRBJ1-3; D not certain. The V end lost 3 bases, the J end lost 2 bases, and 18 bases lay between the germline ends. This CDR3 comprises 17 residues. Per germline, CDR1 SGHDT and CDR2 YYEEEE. CDR3 DNA sequence: TGTGCCAGCAGCTCCTCCCACAATAATGGGCCTGGAAACACCATATATTTT. This encodes CASSSSHNNGPGNTIYF. Full variable domain (remainder filled in from reference TRBV5-6 and TRBJ1-3): DAGVTQSPTHLIKTRGQQVTLRCSPKSGHDTVSWYQQALGQGPQFIFQYYEEEERQRGNFPDRFSGHQFPNYSSELNVNALLLGDSALYLCASSSSHNNGPGNTIYFGEGSWLTVV.

The chain uses TRBV27 and TRBJ2-3, with D maybe TRBD2 (5 bases). The CDR3 has 15 amino acids. Germline-derived CDR1 and CDR2 are MNHEY and SMNVEV (reference sequence). V gave up 6 bases and J gave up 2 bases, with 15 bases separating them. The CDR3 DNA reads TGTGCCAGCAGCCCTCTCCCGGGGTACACAGATACGCAGTATTTT. Translation gives CASSPLPGYTDTQYF.

The J gene is TRBJ1-3, the V gene TRBV25-1, with TRBD1 identical over 8 bases. Germline loops: CDR1 MGHDK, CDR2 SYGVNS. V lost 5 bases and J lost 3; bases outside the gene matches: 6. The CDR3 is 15 amino acids. The CDR3 bases are TGTGCCAGCAGTCCCTCGGGGACAGGTGGAAACACCATATATTTT. It is translated as CASSPSGTGGNTIYF.

The genes are TRBV4-1 and TRBJ1-1; 7 bases are a match to TRBD1. This CDR3 region has 14 residues. The germline V gene has CDR1 MGHRA and CDR2 YSYEKL. Unmatched junction bases numbered 1, after V lost 3 bases and J lost 0 bases. CDR3 in amino acids: CASSQQGVNTEAFF. CDR3 coding DNA: TGCGCCAGCAGCCAGCAGGGGGTGAACACTGAAGCTTTCTTT.

This clone was seen more than once but under ten times. The rearrangement uses TRBV10-1 and TRBJ2-2; a weak D match, TRBD2 (7 bases). Germline V CDR1 and CDR2: WNHNN, SYGVQD (reference sequence). This CDR3 is 13 amino acids long. With 11 bases removed from V and 1 base from J, the gap between germline ends came to 11 bases. The CDR3 region is CALGGQNTGELFF. In nucleotides, the CDR3 is TGCGCCCTGGGGGGGCAGAACACCGGGGAGCTGTTTTTT.

This chain joins TRBV5-4 and TRBJ1-2; 10 bases match TRBD1. Germline V lookup: CDR1 SGHNT, CDR2 YYREEE (reference sequence). The CDR3 has 15 amino acids. V lost 5 bases, J lost 6 bases, and 10 bases stayed unmatched. The DNA for the CDR3 is TGTGCCAGCAGTTTAACCGGGACAGGGGTTAATGGCTACACCTTC. Translated: CASSLTGTGVNGYTF.

The chain employs TRBV10-2 and TRBJ1-1, with 7 bases identical to TRBD1. The CDR3 length is 14 residues. V trimming: 5 bases; J trimming: 3 bases; junction bases outside the gene matches: 6. The germline CDR1 and CDR2 sequences are WSHSY and SAAADI. The CDR3 region has the DNA TGCGCCAGCAGTAGGGCGGGGACAGACACTGAAGCTTTCTTT. Protein: CASSRAGTDTEAFF.

The chain employs TRBV13 and TRBJ1-4; D may be TRBD1 (6 bases). CDR3 length equals 18 residues. The germline gives CDR1 PRHDT, CDR2 FYEKMQ (reference sequence). The V end was cut by 0 bases, the J end by 0 bases, with 14 bases between. The CDR3 DNA reads TGTGCCAGCAGCTTAGGGCTAATGGACAGAGCAACTAATGAAAAACTGTTTTTT. Its translation: CASSLGLMDRATNEKLFF.

This clone was found once. This chain links TRBV5-5 with TRBJ1-6, with a tentative D call TRBD1 (5 bases). The CDR3 length is 14 residues. V lost 0 bases, J lost 11 bases, and 12 bases lay in between. Germline-derived CDR1 and CDR2 are SGHKS and YYEKEE (reference sequence). The CDR3 sequence is CASSLGDLGTPLHF. DNA of the CDR3: TGTGCCAGCAGCTTGGGGGACTTGGGTACACCCCTCCACTTT.

This clone was recorded only once. The CDR3 protein is CASSLSGTGGDEQFF. The CDR3 nucleotides read TGTGCCAGCAGTTTATCCGGGACAGGGGGCGATGAGCAGTTCTTC. The chain links TRBV27 to TRBJ2-1, with TRBD1 matching over 12 bases. This CDR3 has 15 residues. Germline CDR1 reads MNHEY; CDR2 reads SMNVEV (reference sequence). With V trimmed by 0 bases and J by 8 bases, 2 bases remained unmatched.

V and J are TRBV4-2 and TRBJ1-1; a weak D match, TRBD1 (5 bases). V was trimmed by 0 bases and J by 4 bases, leaving 9 bases between them. Germline-derived CDR1 and CDR2 are LGHNA and YNFKEQ. The CDR3 spans 14 residues. CDR3 sequence: CASSQDTGGTEAFF. The CDR3, as DNA: TGTGCCAGCAGCCAAGACACCGGGGGCACTGAAGCTTTCTTT.

This rearrangement joins TRBV7-3 to TRBJ1-2; 7 positions match TRBD1. The V gene end was trimmed by 8 bases and the J gene end by 6 bases; junction bases not matched to a gene: 9. This CDR3 has 13 residues. Germline CDR1 reads SGHTA; CDR2 reads FQGTGA. CDR3 residues: CASSPTGRDGYTF. DNA for the CDR3: TGTGCCAGCTCCCCGACAGGGCGGGATGGCTACACCTTC.

V gene TRBV19 combines with J gene TRBJ1-2; TRBD1 matches 7 bases. CDR1 LNHDA and CDR2 SQIVND come from the germline V gene (reference sequence). The CDR3 has 15 amino acids. Trimming removed 6 bases from V and 4 bases from J; junction bases left unmatched: 11. This CDR3 is CASSTLTGTVYGYTF. For the CDR3, the DNA is TGTGCCAGTAGCACACTCACCGGGACAGTCTATGGCTACACCTTC.

The J gene is TRBJ1-5, the V gene TRBV6-1; D is ambiguous. The V end lost 1 base, the J end lost 2 bases, and 12 bases lay between the germline ends. This CDR3 has 16 residues. Germline V CDR1 and CDR2: MNHNS, SASEGT. This chain's CDR3 is CASSEGDYRGNQPQHF. The DNA of the CDR3 is TGTGCCAGCAGTGAAGGAGACTACAGAGGCAATCAGCCCCAGCATTTT.

The chain is built from TRBV6-1 and TRBJ2-1; D possibly corresponds to TRBD1 (5 bases). Deletions cut 2 bases from V and 8 bases from J, with 7 bases between. The CDR3 length is 12 residues. Per germline, CDR1 MNHNS and CDR2 SASEGT. The CDR3 DNA follows: TGTGCCAGCAGTGAAAGCAGGGATGAGCAGTTCTTC. This gives the protein CASSESRDEQFF.

This rearrangement joins TRBV5-1 to TRBJ2-5; perhaps TRBD2 as D (6 bases). The germline gives CDR1 SGHRS, CDR2 YFSETQ. The CDR3 runs to 15 residues. Trimming stripped 0 bases from V and 2 bases from J, with 11 bases between. The CDR3 sequence: CASSLGSGGQETQYF. DNA of the CDR3: TGCGCCAGCAGCTTGGGTTCCGGGGGACAAGAGACCCAGTACTTC.

V usage is TRBV5-1 and J usage is TRBJ1-1; 9 positions match TRBD1. The CDR3 sequence is 16 residues long. The V gene's germline CDR1 is SGHRS and CDR2 YFSETQ. Trimming cost V 6 bases and J 6 bases; bases outside gene matches: 15. CDR3 amino acids: CASNLRPGQGGAEAFF. The DNA for the CDR3 is TGCGCCAGCAACCTAAGACCGGGACAGGGAGGGGCTGAAGCTTTCTTT.

The rearrangement links TRBV5-1 to TRBJ2-7; TRBD2 agrees at 7 bases. This CDR3 region has 16 residues. Losses at the gene ends were 4 bases for V and 5 bases for J; bases not matched to a gene: 15. CDR1 and CDR2 from the germline V gene are SGHRS and YFSETQ. The DNA for the CDR3 is TGCGCCAGCAGCCCCGTCCGAGGACTAGACAGCCACGAGCAGTACTTC. Residues: CASSPVRGLDSHEQYF.

The chain is built from TRBV7-2 and TRBJ2-3; no reliable D call. There are 10 residues in the CDR3. Trimming took off 8 bases at V and 5 bases at J, with 5 bases between the two ends. From germline, CDR1 is SGHTA and CDR2 FQGNSA. The CDR3 DNA follows: TGTGCCAGCGGCAAAGATACGCAGTATTTT. As protein: CASGKDTQYF.